Following are 7 T cell receptor beta chains from one sample sequenced in a study of T cells after yellow fever vaccination. Each CDR3 protein gets one entry after TCRdb re-called the 5' RACE reads with MiXCR. Among roughly 160,000 distinct CDR3 sequences, over 7% were seen once, and the ten largest hold roughly a third. The specimen was CD8+ T cells sorted from PBMCs, collected 45 days after the yellow fever booster vaccination. The receptors were gathered from a man aged 18 to 30 who received the YFV17D yellow fever vaccine.

CDR3 loop: CASLAGALYQETQYF. The CDR3 coding sequence is TGTGCCAGCTTGGCGGGGGCTTTGTACCAAGAGACCCAGTACTTC. The gene calls are TRBV5-5 and TRBJ2-5; D may be TRBD2 (7 bases). The CDR3 covers 15 residues. V lost 7 bases to trimming and J lost 0 bases, with 16 bases between them. Germline-derived CDR1 and CDR2 are SGHKS and YYEKEE (reference sequence).

This clonotype occurred a few times. The chain couples TRBV5-1 to TRBJ1-1; no definite D call. The V end was cut by 0 bases, the J end by 7 bases, with 10 bases between. The CDR3 has 13 amino acids. The germline CDR1 and CDR2 sequences are SGHRS and YFSETQ. The CDR3 DNA sequence: TGCGCCAGCAGCTTGGTCGGAAGAGATGAAGCTTTCTTT. Translation gives CASSLVGRDEAFF.

This rearrangement joins TRBV27 to TRBJ2-3; the match to TRBD1 covers 7 bases. The CDR3 is 15 residues long. V lost 0 bases, J lost 4 bases, and 4 bases stayed unmatched. CDR1 is MNHEY and CDR2 is SMNVEV in the germline V gene (reference sequence). The DNA for the CDR3 is TGTGCCAGCAGTTTATCGACAGGGATATCAGATACGCAGTATTTT. Its protein product is CASSLSTGISDTQYF.

V and J are TRBV4-2 and TRBJ1-1, with unresolved D. With 6 bases removed from V and 0 bases from J, the gap between germline ends came to 11 bases. Germline CDR1 is LGHNA and CDR2 is YNFKEQ. The CDR3 is made up of 14 amino acids. CDR3 in amino acids: CASRAGEMNTEAFF. The CDR3 nucleotides read TGTGCCAGCAGGGCAGGAGAAATGAACACTGAAGCTTTCTTT.

This clonotype has at least ten counts. The CDR3 DNA is TGCGCCAGCAGCCAAGATCGGAGGGCCTACGAGCAGTACTTC. Protein: CASSQDRRAYEQYF. V gene TRBV4-1 combines with J gene TRBJ2-7, with a tentative D call TRBD2 (6 bases). Germline values: CDR1 MGHRA, CDR2 YSYEKL. V gave up 0 bases and J gave up 2 bases, with 8 bases separating them. CDR3 length equals 14 residues.

The V call is TRBV5-6, the J call TRBJ2-6, with 7 bases identical to TRBD1. CDR1 and CDR2 from the germline V gene are SGHDT and YYEEEE. The length of the CDR3 is 18 residues. V lost 2 bases to trimming and J lost 0 bases; unmatched junction nucleotides: 8. CDR3 amino acids: CASSLAGQAYSGANVLTF. Here the CDR3 DNA reads TGTGCCAGCAGCTTAGCCGGACAGGCGTACTCTGGGGCCAACGTCCTGACTTTC.

V gene TRBV27 combines with J gene TRBJ2-7, with 7 bases matching TRBD1. The CDR3 spans 14 residues. Trimming cost V 5 bases and J 2 bases; bases outside gene matches: 6. Germline V gene data show CDR1 as MNHEY and CDR2 as SMNVEV (reference sequence). CDR3 coding DNA: TGTGCCAGCAGTCCGGGACAGAAGACCTACGAGCAGTACTTC. Protein sequence: CASSPGQKTYEQYF.